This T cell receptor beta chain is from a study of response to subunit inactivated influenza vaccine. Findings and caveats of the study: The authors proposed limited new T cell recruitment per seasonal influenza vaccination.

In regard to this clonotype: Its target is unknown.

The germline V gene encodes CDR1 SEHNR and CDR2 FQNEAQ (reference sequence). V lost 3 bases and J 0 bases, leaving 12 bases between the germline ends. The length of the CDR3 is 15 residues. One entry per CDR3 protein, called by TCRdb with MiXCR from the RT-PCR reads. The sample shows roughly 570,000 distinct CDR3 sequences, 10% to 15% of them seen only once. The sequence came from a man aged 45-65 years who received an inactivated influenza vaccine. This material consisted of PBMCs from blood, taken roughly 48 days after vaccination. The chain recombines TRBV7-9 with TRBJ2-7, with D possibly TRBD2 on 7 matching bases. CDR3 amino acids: CASSFGGRTSYEQYF. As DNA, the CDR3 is TGTGCCAGCAGCTTCGGGGGGCGAACCTCCTACGAGCAGTACTTC. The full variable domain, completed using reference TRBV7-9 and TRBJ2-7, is DTGVSQNPRHKITKRGQNVTFRCDPISEHNRLYWYRQTLGQGPEFLTYFQNEAQLEKSRLLSDRFSAERPKGSFSTLEIQRTEQGDSAMYLCASSFGGRTSYEQYFGPGTRLTVT.